These 7 T cell receptor beta chains were all obtained from the same sample, sequenced in a study of Graves' ophthalmopathy and Graves' hyperthyroidism. The authors amplified TCR beta CDR3 regions from RNA transcripts. Second-round multiplex PCR came after a first-round RT-PCR that employed HTBI primers. TCRdb reprocessed the multiplex PCR reads with MiXCR, giving one entry per CDR3 protein. Of hundreds of thousands of distinct CDR3 sequences detected, 13% to 15% appear once; the ten largest clones hold 9.8%. Sequenced: blood. The receptors shown here come from a woman aged 25 to 39 with Graves' ophthalmopathy.

This clonotype was counted at least ten times. This chain joins TRBV20-1 and TRBJ2-4; a possible D gene is TRBD2 (6 bases). V was pared by 2 bases and J by 1 base, with 15 bases between. Per the germline V gene, CDR1 is DFQATT and CDR2 is SNEGSKA (reference sequence). The length of the CDR3 is 16 residues. Written as DNA, the CDR3 is TGCAGTGCTAGAAGCTCCGGGGGTTTGGCCAAAAACATTCAGTACTTC. Amino acid sequence: CSARSSGGLAKNIQYF.

This clonotype has ten or more counts. The rearrangement uses TRBV25-1 and TRBJ1-3; D not resolved. The V gene lost 1 base and the J gene lost 2 bases, with 9 bases spanning the gap. Per the germline V gene, CDR1 is MGHDK and CDR2 is SYGVNS. The CDR3 totals 15 residues. The CDR3 sequence is CASSEWLGAGNTIYF. The CDR3 nucleotides read TGTGCCAGCAGTGAATGGCTGGGTGCTGGAAACACCATATATTTT.

This clonotype was recorded at least ten times. This rearrangement joins TRBV18 to TRBJ1-2, with unresolved D. V shed 6 bases and J shed 6 bases, with 11 bases lying between them. Germline values: CDR1 KGHSH, CDR2 LQKENI. This CDR3 is built from 12 residues. The CDR3: CASSSSGNGYTF. The CDR3 region has the DNA TGTGCCAGCTCGTCCTCGGGGAATGGCTACACCTTC. Using reference TRBV18 and TRBJ1-2 for the parts outside the CDR3, the full variable domain is NAGVMQNPRHLVRRRGQEARLRCSPMKGHSHVYWYRQLPEEGLKFMVYLQKENIIDESGMPKERFSAEFPKEGPSILRIQQVVRGDSAAYFCASSSSGNGYTFGSGTRLTVV.

In its sample, this clonotype was seen many times. The rearrangement joins TRBV5-4 to TRBJ2-5, with D possibly matching TRBD1 (5 bases). This CDR3 comprises 14 residues. With 2 bases removed from V and 3 bases from J, the gap between germline ends came to 11 bases. Germline V CDR1 and CDR2: SGHNT, YYREEE (reference sequence). The CDR3 DNA follows: TGTGCCAGCAGCTTATCTCAGGACAAAGAGACCCAGTACTTC. It yields the protein CASSLSQDKETQYF.

This clonotype was seen only a few times. The rearrangement joins TRBV2 to TRBJ2-2; no clear D. The CDR3 is 13 amino acids. Germline assignment: CDR1 SNHLY and CDR2 FYNNEI. V was pared by 10 bases and J by 3 bases, with 12 bases between. The DNA of the CDR3 is TGTGCCATCTCGGCGGAATACACCGGGGAGCTGTTTTTT. Amino acids: CAISAEYTGELFF.

This clonotype came up many times. The chain employs TRBV10-3 and TRBJ1-3; a possible D gene is TRBD1 (5 bases). The CDR3 is 13 amino acids. V lost 10 bases and J lost 1, with 11 bases in between. Germline CDR1 is ENHRY and CDR2 is SYGVKD. CDR3 sequence reads: CASRDASGNTIYF. The CDR3, as DNA: TGTGCCAGCCGGGACGCATCTGGAAACACCATATATTTT.

Note on this clonotype: Germline is not matched at one junction end, which may reflect a read error. The V call is TRBV5-4, the J call TRBJ1-5; D is uncertain. This CDR3 is built from 14 residues. Germline V gene lookup returns CDR1 SGHNT and CDR2 YYREEE (reference sequence). CDR3 bases: TGTGCCAGCAGCTTTGGTGGAGGCAATCAGTCCCAGCATTTT. Its translation is CASSFGGGNQSQHF.